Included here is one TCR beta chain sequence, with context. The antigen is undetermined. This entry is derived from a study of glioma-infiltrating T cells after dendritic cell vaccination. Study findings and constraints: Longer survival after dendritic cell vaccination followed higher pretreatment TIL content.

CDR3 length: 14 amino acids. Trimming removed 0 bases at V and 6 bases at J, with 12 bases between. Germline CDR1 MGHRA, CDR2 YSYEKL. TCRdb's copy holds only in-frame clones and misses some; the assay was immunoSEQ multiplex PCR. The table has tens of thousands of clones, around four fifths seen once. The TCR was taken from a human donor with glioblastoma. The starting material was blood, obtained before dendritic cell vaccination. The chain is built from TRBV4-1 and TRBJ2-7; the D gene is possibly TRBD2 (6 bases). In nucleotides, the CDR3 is TGCGCCAGCAGCCAAGATGCGGGGCAGAGCGAGCAGTACTTC. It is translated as CASSQDAGQSEQYF.